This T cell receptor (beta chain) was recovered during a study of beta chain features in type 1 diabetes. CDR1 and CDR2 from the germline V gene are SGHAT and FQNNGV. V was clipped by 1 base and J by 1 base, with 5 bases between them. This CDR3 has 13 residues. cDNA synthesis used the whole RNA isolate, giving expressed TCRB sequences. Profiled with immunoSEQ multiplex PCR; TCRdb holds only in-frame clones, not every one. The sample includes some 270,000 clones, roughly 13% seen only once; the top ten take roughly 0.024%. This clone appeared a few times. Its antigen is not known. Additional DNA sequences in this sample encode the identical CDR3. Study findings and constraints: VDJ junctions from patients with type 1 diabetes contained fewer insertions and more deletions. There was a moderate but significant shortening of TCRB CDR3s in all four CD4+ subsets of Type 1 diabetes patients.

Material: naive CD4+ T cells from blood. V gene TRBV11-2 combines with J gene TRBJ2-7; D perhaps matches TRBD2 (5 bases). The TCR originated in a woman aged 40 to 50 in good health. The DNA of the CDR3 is TGTGCCAGCAGCTTAGCGGGATCCTACGAGCAGTACTTC. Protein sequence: CASSLAGSYEQYF.